This T cell receptor (beta chain) originates from a study of blood T cells in healthy people across ages. The V gene's germline CDR1 is KGHDR and CDR2 SFDVKD. The CDR3 has 14 residues. Deletions cut 10 bases from V and 5 bases from J, with 19 bases between. With a J-beta primer mix and a sample-barcoded 5' primer, a second PCR ran about 7 to 12 cycles. TCRdb analysed the 5' RACE reads with MiXCR anew, one entry per CDR3 protein. The repertoire holds fewer than 800,000 distinct CDR3 sequences, with under 25% as singletons. Sequenced input: blood. The clonotype originates from a man between 65 and 80 years old in good health. The chain combines TRBV24-1 with TRBJ2-5; D is possibly TRBD1 or TRBD2 (7 bases each). DNA of the CDR3: TGTGCCACAAGACAGGGTCTGGGGGGGGAGACCCAGTACTTC. Translating it yields CATRQGLGGETQYF.